The 2 T cell receptor beta chains listed next were all sequenced from one sample in a study of monozygotic twins with inflammatory bowel disease (dated 2019 in TCRdb). Library preparation employed 5' RACE. TCRdb lists the instrument as Illumina HiSeq 2500. After the reads were reprocessed by TCRdb, one entry was made per CDR3 protein sequence, with no DNA. This sample's clone table shows more than 75,000 distinct CDR3 sequences. Around 7% of the sample belongs to the ten largest clones. The sequencing sample was made of blood. The source is a human donor with ulcerative colitis or Crohn's disease, or a healthy co-twin of an affected twin (not recorded which).

The chain joins TRBV7-2 to TRBJ1-5. Germline-derived CDR1 and CDR2 are SGHTA and FQGNSA. This CDR3 region has 16 residues. Here the CDR3 reads CASSIRFTGFGQPQHF.

This chain links TRBV15 with TRBJ1-5. The CDR3 length is 14 residues. Germline CDR1 reads LNHNV; CDR2 reads YYDKDF (reference sequence). CDR3 sequence: CATSRDETDQPQHF.